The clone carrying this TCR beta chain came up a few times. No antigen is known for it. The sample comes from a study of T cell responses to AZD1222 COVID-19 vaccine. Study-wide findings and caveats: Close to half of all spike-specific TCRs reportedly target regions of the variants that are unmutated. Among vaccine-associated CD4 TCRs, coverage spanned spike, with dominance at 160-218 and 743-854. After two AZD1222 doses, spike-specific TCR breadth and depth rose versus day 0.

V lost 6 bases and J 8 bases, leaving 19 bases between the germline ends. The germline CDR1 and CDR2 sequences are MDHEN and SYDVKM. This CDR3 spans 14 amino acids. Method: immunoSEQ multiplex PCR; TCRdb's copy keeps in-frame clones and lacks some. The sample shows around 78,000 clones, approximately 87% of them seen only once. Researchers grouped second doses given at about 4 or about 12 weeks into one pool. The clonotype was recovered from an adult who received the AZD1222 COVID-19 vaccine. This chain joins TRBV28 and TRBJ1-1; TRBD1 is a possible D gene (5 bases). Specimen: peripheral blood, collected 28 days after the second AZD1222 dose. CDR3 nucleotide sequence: TGTGCCAGCAGCCAACTCACAGGACGTGGGGAAGCTTTCTTT. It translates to CASSQLTGRGEAFF.